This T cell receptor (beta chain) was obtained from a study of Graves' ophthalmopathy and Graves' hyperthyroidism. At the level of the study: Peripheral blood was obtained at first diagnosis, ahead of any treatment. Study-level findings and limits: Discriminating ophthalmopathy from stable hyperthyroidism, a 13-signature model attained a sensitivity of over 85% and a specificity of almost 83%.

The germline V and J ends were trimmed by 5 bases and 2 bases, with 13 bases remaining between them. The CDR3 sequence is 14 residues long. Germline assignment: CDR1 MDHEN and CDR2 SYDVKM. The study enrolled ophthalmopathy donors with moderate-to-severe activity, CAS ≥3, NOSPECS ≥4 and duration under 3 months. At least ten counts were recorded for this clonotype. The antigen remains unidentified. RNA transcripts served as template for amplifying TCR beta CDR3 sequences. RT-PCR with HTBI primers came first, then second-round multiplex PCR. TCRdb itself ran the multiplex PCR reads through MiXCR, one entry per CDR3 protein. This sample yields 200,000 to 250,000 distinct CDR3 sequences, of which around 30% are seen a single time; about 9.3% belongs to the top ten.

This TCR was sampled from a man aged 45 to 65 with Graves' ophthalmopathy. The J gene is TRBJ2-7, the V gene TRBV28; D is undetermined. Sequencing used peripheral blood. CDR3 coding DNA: TGTGCCAGCAGTGCGTCCGCGGCCACCTACGAGCAGTACTTC. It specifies CASSASAATYEQYF. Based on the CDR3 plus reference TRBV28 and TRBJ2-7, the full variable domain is DVKVTQSSRYLVKRTGEKVFLECVQDMDHENMFWYRQDPGLGLRLIYFSYDVKMKEKGDIPEGYSVSREKKERFSLILESASTNQTSMYLCASSASAATYEQYFGPGTRLTVT.